This entry lists 9 T cell receptor beta chains sequenced from one sample in a study of OX40 agonist ivuxolimab in advanced cancers. Data came from immunoSEQ multiplex PCR; TCRdb stores just in-frame clones and leaves some out. The table lists about 69,000 clones, about 88% of them singletons. This specimen consisted of CD4+ or CD8+ T cells sorted from blood, obtained in a trial of the OX40 agonist ivuxolimab. These receptors were obtained from an adult with an advanced solid tumor such as melanoma, head and neck, liver or kidney cancer.

The gene calls are TRBV6-1 and TRBJ1-2; D gene unclear. The CDR3 totals 13 residues. Germline values: CDR1 MNHNS, CDR2 SASEGT. V lost 2 bases and J 8 bases, leaving 12 bases between the germline ends. For the CDR3, the DNA is TGTGCCAGCAGTGAATCCGGCCCCTTCGGCTACACCTTC. Its protein product is CASSESGPFGYTF.

The chain employs TRBV7-2 and TRBJ1-5; D may be TRBD1 (6 bases). The CDR3 length is 15 residues. V lost 4 bases, J lost 0 bases, and 10 bases lay in between. Germline V gives CDR1 SGHTA, CDR2 FQGNSA. CDR3 sequence: CASSSGTYSNQPQHF. The CDR3 nucleotides are TGTGCCAGCAGCTCCGGGACATATAGCAATCAGCCCCAGCATTTT.

This sequence joins TRBV7-9 and TRBJ2-1, with 12 bases lining up with TRBD2. CDR1 and CDR2 from the germline V gene are SEHNR and FQNEAQ (reference sequence). The CDR3 has 15 amino acids. V trimming: 7 bases; J trimming: 7 bases; junction bases outside the gene matches: 8. The CDR3 loop reads CASMKGGLAGNEQFF. DNA of the CDR3: TGTGCCAGCATGAAAGGTGGACTAGCGGGAAATGAGCAGTTCTTC.

The rearrangement joins TRBV7-2 to TRBJ2-3; 11 nucleotides match TRBD2. Germline-derived CDR1 and CDR2 are SGHTA and FQGNSA. The CDR3 spans 15 residues. After removal of 5 bases from V and 5 bases from J, the junction contained 6 bases not matched to a gene. The CDR3 reads CASSTLAGEGDTQYF. In DNA, the CDR3 is TGTGCCAGCAGCACACTAGCGGGAGAAGGAGATACGCAGTATTTT.

The V gene is TRBV28, the J gene TRBJ2-2; a possible D gene is TRBD1 (5 bases). The CDR3 sequence is 16 residues long. Germline values: CDR1 MDHEN, CDR2 SYDVKM. V was shortened by 7 bases and J by 7 bases, with 22 bases between the two germline ends. CDR3 nucleotides: TGTGCCAGCATTCTCTCAGGGCCGGAAAGTGGCGGGGAGCTGTTTTTT. The encoded protein is CASILSGPESGGELFF.

The sample holds a few counts of this clone. The rearrangement uses TRBV5-1 and TRBJ1-2, with TRBD1 as a possible D gene (5 bases). Trimming took off 6 bases at V and 4 bases at J, with 13 bases between the two ends. This CDR3 comprises 13 residues. CDR1 and CDR2 from the germline V gene are SGHRS and YFSETQ. The chain's CDR3 is CASTPPGGYGYTF. DNA of the CDR3: TGCGCCAGCACCCCCCCGGGGGGCTATGGCTACACCTTC.

This chain uses TRBV5-6 with TRBJ1-5; tentative D call: TRBD1 (6 bases). The length of the CDR3 is 15 residues. V gave up 1 base and J gave up 8 bases, with 16 bases separating them. Germline V CDR1 and CDR2: SGHDT, YYEEEE. In nucleotides, the CDR3 is TGTGCCAGCAGCTTGTGGGTGGGGCAGGGGAAGCCCCAGCATTTT. Residues: CASSLWVGQGKPQHF.

This clone was counted once. The chain links TRBV6-5 to TRBJ1-2; possibly TRBD1 for D (5 bases). V lost 2 bases and J 6 bases, leaving 16 bases between the germline ends. In germline, CDR1 is MNHEY, CDR2 SVGAGI. This CDR3 has 15 residues. CDR3 loop: CASSYERGVSHGYTF. CDR3 sequence (DNA): TGTGCCAGCAGTTACGAGCGGGGGGTATCGCATGGCTACACCTTC.

The V call is TRBV12-5, the J call TRBJ2-3; D perhaps matches TRBD2 (6 bases). The CDR3 contains 17 residues. The V gene's germline CDR1 is LGHNT and CDR2 FRNRAP. Trimming took 7 bases from V and 8 from J, leaving 28 bases between them. CDR3 bases: TGTGCTAGTGCCCCGCACCCCTCGGGAAAAGAGGGAGGTACGCAGTATTTT. Its translation: CASAPHPSGKEGGTQYF.